Following are 5 T cell receptor beta chains from one sample sequenced in a study of blood T cell repertoires in COVID-19. Measured with immunoSEQ multiplex PCR; TCRdb has only the in-frame clones, and not every one. The sample records 96,000 or so clones, approximately 91% being singletons. Sequencing input: peripheral blood. The receptors originated from a woman older than 75 with acute or convalescent COVID-19.

As for this clone: Different DNA sequences within this sample yield the same CDR3. This sequence joins TRBV5-1 and TRBJ2-3, with D possibly being TRBD2 (5 bases). Per the germline V gene, CDR1 is SGHRS and CDR2 is YFSETQ. This CDR3 has 13 residues. Trimming took off 2 bases at V and 6 bases at J, with 10 bases between the two ends. The CDR3 loop is CASSLEGVDTQYF. The CDR3 region has the DNA TGCGCCAGCAGCTTAGAGGGAGTTGATACGCAGTATTTT.

This chain connects TRBV18 to TRBJ1-1; D gene ambiguous. The V and J ends lost 6 bases and 3 bases respectively, with 11 bases between them. Germline CDR1 and CDR2: KGHSH and LQKENI. This CDR3 is 13 amino acids long. CDR3: CASSQTADTEAFF. Here the CDR3 DNA reads TGTGCCAGCTCGCAGACGGCGGACACTGAAGCTTTCTTT.

The chain recombines TRBV4-1 with TRBJ2-3; a weak D match, TRBD1 (6 bases). CDR1 is MGHRA and CDR2 is YSYEKL in the germline V gene. CDR3 length: 12 amino acids. Trimming pared 0 bases from V and 14 bases from J, leaving 12 bases between. Written as DNA, the CDR3 is TGCGCCAGCAGCCAAGATTTTGGACAGTTGTATTTT. Protein: CASSQDFGQLYF.

This clone was detected only a few times. J is TRBJ2-1 and V is TRBV27, with 7 bases identical to TRBD1. The germline V gene encodes CDR1 MNHEY and CDR2 SMNVEV (reference sequence). The CDR3 covers 14 residues. V lost 3 bases and J lost 15; bases outside the gene matches: 14. The CDR3 DNA reads TGTGCCAGCAGTTTTTCGGACAGGAACTATCGTCCGTTCTTC. As protein: CASSFSDRNYRPFF.

The chain combines TRBV29-1 with TRBJ1-1; 9 nucleotides match TRBD1. The V segment lost 7 bases and the J segment 5 bases; nucleotides outside the gene matches: 8. The CDR3 contains 13 residues. Germline CDR1 and CDR2: SQVTM and ANQGSEA. CDR3 protein: CSAQGQGGTEAFF. CDR3 sequence (DNA): TGCAGCGCCCAGGGACAGGGTGGGACTGAAGCTTTCTTT.